The sequence of this T cell receptor beta chain was determined in a study of T-cell memory formation after mild COVID-19. Study results and caveats: Clonal second-wave expansions that peaked on day 37 had unconfirmed SARS-CoV-2 specificity. Largely, contracting CD4+ clones fell within CM and EM, and contracting CD8+ clones within EMRA.

Deletions cut 3 bases from V and 4 bases from J, with 7 bases between. This CDR3 is built from 13 residues. TCRdb processed the 5' RACE reads anew with MiXCR; each CDR3 protein has one entry. The sample contains some 300,000 distinct CDR3 sequences, 20% to 25% of which appear only once. This clonotype came up many times. The antigen remains undetermined. The receptor was derived from a man between 18 and 35 years old who had mild COVID-19 (a few samples of this study predate the infection). Cell type and time point are not known. V usage is TRBV12-3 or TRBV12-4 and J usage is TRBJ1-5; D is perhaps TRBD1 (6 bases). Sequencing input: PBMCs or a T cell subset sorted from them (not recorded which). CDR3 residues: CASSFQGNQPQHF. The CDR3 nucleotides are TGTGCCAGCAGTTTTCAGGGGAATCAGCCCCAGCATTTT.